A single sample gave rise to the 21 T cell receptor beta chains below, sequenced in a study of cytomegalovirus exposure and HLA in healthy donors. Primers: 60 Vbeta forward and 13 Jbeta reverse. Using immunoSEQ multiplex PCR, the repertoire was profiled, and TCRdb retains in-frame clones only, with some absent. The sample has 170,000 or so clones; approximately 86% are singletons. The sequenced material came from PBMCs. The receptors here all came from a woman under 30 in good health and CMV-seronegative.

The chain uses TRBV7-3 and TRBJ2-7; 10 nucleotides line up with TRBD1. CDR3 length: 15 amino acids. V shed 5 bases, J shed 3 bases, and the junction held 7 bases outside the gene matches. Germline-derived CDR1 and CDR2 are SGHTA and FQGTGA. CDR3 region: CASSAGTGDGYEQYF. The CDR3 bases are TGTGCCAGCAGCGCCGGGACAGGGGATGGCTACGAGCAGTACTTC.

A note on this clone: One end of the junction varies from germline; a read error may be responsible. This chain connects TRBV7-9 to TRBJ1-1; possible D gene TRBD1, 6 bases. The CDR3 runs 16 residues. Looked up from germline, CDR1 is SEHNR and CDR2 is FQNEAQ (reference sequence). CDR3 loop: CSSSLVPKGVGTEAFF. As DNA, the CDR3 is TGTTCCAGCAGCTTAGTGCCCAAGGGGGTTGGCACTGAAGCTTTCTTT.

V gene TRBV5-1 combines with J gene TRBJ2-3, with 8 bases aligning to TRBD2. Germline CDR1 is SGHRS and CDR2 is YFSETQ. J gave up 4 bases and V 4 bases, and 5 bases lay outside the gene matches. The CDR3 consists of 14 residues. The CDR3 loop is CASSHGGDADTQYF. CDR3 bases: TGCGCCAGCAGCCACGGGGGGGACGCAGATACGCAGTATTTT.

The rearrangement joins TRBV30 to TRBJ2-5; D remains ambiguous. The CDR3 contains 15 residues. V was pared by 1 base and J by 3 bases, with 15 bases between. The germline gives CDR1 GTSNPN, CDR2 SVGIG (reference sequence). The DNA of the CDR3 is TGTGCCTGGAGTGCTCTAACTACCCGAAAAGAGACCCAGTACTTC. It translates to CAWSALTTRKETQYF.

This chain uses TRBV29-1 with TRBJ2-5; 7 bases are shared with TRBD1. Germline V gene data show CDR1 as SQVTM and CDR2 as ANQGSEA. The CDR3 totals 13 residues. Unmatched junction bases numbered 8, after V lost 6 bases and J lost 4 bases. DNA for the CDR3: TGCAGCGTCGACAGGGTTTTAGGAGAGACCCAGTACTTC. Translated, it gives CSVDRVLGETQYF.

In this sample, this clone turned up a few times. The genes are TRBV4-1 and TRBJ2-2; D is ambiguous. The CDR3 has 11 amino acids. V was clipped by 4 bases and J by 7 bases, with 4 bases between them. Per germline, CDR1 MGHRA and CDR2 YSYEKL. CDR3 protein: CASSLFGELFF. The CDR3 coding sequence is TGCGCCAGCAGCCTCTTCGGGGAGCTGTTTTTT.

The chain recombines TRBV7-9 with TRBJ1-1; possible D gene TRBD1, 5 bases. The CDR3 length is 14 residues. The germline gives CDR1 SEHNR, CDR2 FQNEAQ (reference sequence). V shed 5 bases and J shed 6 bases, with 16 bases lying between them. CDR3 region: CASSRIKGHPEAFF. The DNA for the CDR3 is TGTGCCAGCAGCCGGATTAAGGGGCACCCTGAAGCTTTCTTT.

The chain combines TRBV2 with TRBJ2-5, with D tentatively TRBD2 (5 bases). The CDR3 contains 15 residues. V lost 8 bases and J 2 bases, leaving 18 bases between the germline ends. Germline V CDR1 and CDR2: SNHLY, FYNNEI. The CDR3 sequence is CASRQASTGQETQYF. The DNA for the CDR3 is TGTGCCAGCCGACAAGCCAGTACGGGGCAAGAGACCCAGTACTTC.

The V call is TRBV10-3, the J call TRBJ1-1; D remains unclear. The ends were cut back, 0 bases at V and 10 bases at J, with 15 bases in the middle. CDR1 is ENHRY and CDR2 is SYGVKD in the germline V gene. This CDR3 has 14 residues. The CDR3 DNA sequence: TGTGCCATCAGTGAGTCTAATGCGGGCGGAGGAGCTTTCTTT. Translated: CAISESNAGGGAFF.

The chain is built from TRBV6-1 and TRBJ2-7; perhaps TRBD1 as D (5 bases). Per germline, CDR1 MNHNS and CDR2 SASEGT. The CDR3 is 13 amino acids. Deletions cut 3 bases from V and 3 bases from J, with 9 bases between. CDR3 loop: CASSETVVYEQYF. The CDR3 DNA reads TGTGCCAGCAGTGAGACAGTCGTCTACGAGCAGTACTTC.

This chain links TRBV21-1 with TRBJ1-6; the listed D gene, TRBD1, was not tested against the DNA. TRBV21-1 is a pseudogene segment. The CDR3 extends over 14 amino acids. The DNA for the CDR3 is TGTGCCAGCAGCACGACAGGGGATAGTTCACCCCTCCACTTT. Translation: CASSTTGDSSPLHF.

This clone is a singleton in its sample. The chain employs TRBV19 and TRBJ1-2, with a tentative D call TRBD1 (6 bases). Trimming pared 4 bases from V and 6 bases from J, leaving 15 bases between. CDR3 size: 14 residues. The germline V gene encodes CDR1 LNHDA and CDR2 SQIVND (reference sequence). The CDR3 spells CASSTPGQRNGYTF. CDR3 in DNA: TGTGCCAGTAGTACCCCGGGACAAAGGAATGGCTACACCTTC.

V and J are TRBV7-2 and TRBJ2-3; weak D call: TRBD1 (6 bases). CDR1 and CDR2 (germline): SGHTA, FQGNSA. This CDR3 has 18 amino acids. The V gene lost 1 base and the J gene lost 4 bases, with 21 bases spanning the gap. Here the CDR3 reads CASSLEGRVRGWSDTQYF. DNA of the CDR3: TGTGCCAGCAGCTTAGAGGGGCGAGTCAGGGGATGGTCAGATACGCAGTATTTT. Full variable domain (missing parts from reference TRBV7-2 and TRBJ2-3): GAGVSQSPSNKVTEKGKDVELRCDPISGHTALYWYRQSLGQGLEFLIYFQGNSAPDKSGLPSDRFSAERTGGSVSTLTIQRTQQEDSAVYLCASSLEGRVRGWSDTQYFGPGTRLTVL.

The rearrangement joins TRBV30 to TRBJ1-5; 8 bases fit TRBD1. There are 13 residues in the CDR3. The V segment lost 0 bases and the J segment 7 bases; nucleotides outside the gene matches: 2. Germline V gives CDR1 GTSNPN, CDR2 SVGIG (reference sequence). The CDR3 DNA reads as TGTGCCTGGAGTGTCGACAGGGGCCAGCCCCAGCATTTT. This encodes CAWSVDRGQPQHF.

The table lists this clone with a few counts. The J gene is TRBJ1-6, the V gene TRBV2; D is ambiguous. V shed 8 bases and J shed 8 bases, with 7 bases lying between them. This CDR3 has 11 residues. The germline gives CDR1 SNHLY, CDR2 FYNNEI. CDR3 DNA: TGTGCCAGCGGGGAGGATTCACCCCTCCACTTT. It codes for CASGEDSPLHF.

The chain links TRBV7-2 to TRBJ2-2, with D possibly being TRBD1 (5 bases). This CDR3 is built from 15 residues. The germline CDR1 and CDR2 sequences are SGHTA and FQGNSA. With 2 bases removed from V and 2 bases from J, the gap between germline ends came to 9 bases. Written as DNA, the CDR3 is TGTGCCAGCAGCTTACAGGGCCCTAACACCGGGGAGCTGTTTTTT. The encoded protein is CASSLQGPNTGELFF.

This clone was detected only once. V and J are TRBV5-1 and TRBJ2-5, with TRBD2 matching 10 bases. With V trimmed by 5 bases and J by 4 bases, 11 bases remained unmatched. In germline, CDR1 is SGHRS, CDR2 YFSETQ. This CDR3 comprises 16 residues. Here the CDR3 DNA reads TGCGCCAGCAGAAGGACTAGCGGAATAGGGGGAGAGACCCAGTACTTC. It is translated as CASRRTSGIGGETQYF.

The gene calls are TRBV7-9 and TRBJ1-1; 7 bases align to TRBD1. Germline CDR1 SEHNR, CDR2 FQNEAQ (reference sequence). The CDR3 loop spans 13 amino acids. J lost 11 bases, V lost 1 base, and 7 bases had no gene match. The CDR3 loop reads CASSLVGATGAFF. For the CDR3, the DNA is TGTGCCAGCAGCTTAGTGGGGGCGACAGGGGCTTTCTTT.

The chain couples TRBV4-1 to TRBJ1-1; D is unclear. The CDR3 is 15 residues long. V was clipped by 0 bases and J by 0 bases, with 8 bases between them. Germline V gene data show CDR1 as MGHRA and CDR2 as YSYEKL. The CDR3 DNA reads as TGCGCCAGCAGCCAAGACGAGGAGATGAACACTGAAGCTTTCTTT. Translating it yields CASSQDEEMNTEAFF.

As concerns this clone: Other nucleotide sequences in the sample specify the same CDR3. The chain is built from TRBV6-5 and TRBJ2-1; 12 positions match TRBD2. Per the germline V gene, CDR1 is MNHEY and CDR2 is SVGAGI. The CDR3 covers 15 residues. V lost 6 bases and J lost 4; bases outside the gene matches: 4. The CDR3 region has the DNA TGTGCCAGCAGCCAACTAGCGGGAGGTTACAATGAGCAGTTCTTC. Translating it yields CASSQLAGGYNEQFF.

Note on this clone: A junction boundary mismatches the germline segment, possibly from a read error. The rearrangement uses TRBV7-7 and TRBJ2-5; D is ambiguous. Germline CDR1 is SSHAT and CDR2 is FNYEAQ (reference sequence). This CDR3 is built from 13 residues. The chain's CDR3 is CASSATESGTQYF. The CDR3 DNA follows: TGTGCTAGCAGCGCAACAGAGTCAGGGACCCAGTACTTC.